Each of the 24 T cell receptor beta chains below was sequenced from the same sample in a study of blood T cell repertoires in COVID-19. Produced via immunoSEQ multiplex PCR; TCRdb's table is partial and in-frame only. The sample has 250,000 or so clones, 85% to 90% seen once. The sequencing input was PBMCs or T cells enriched from blood (not recorded which). The receptor set was obtained from a man aged 35-49 years who had recovered from COVID-19.

V gene TRBV7-2 combines with J gene TRBJ2-7; 8 nucleotides align to TRBD1. In germline, CDR1 is SGHTA, CDR2 FQGNSA. Trimming took 2 bases from V and 2 from J; bases not matched to a gene: 2. The CDR3 loop spans 14 amino acids. The CDR3 is CASSLRTGTYEQYF. CDR3 DNA: TGTGCCAGCAGCTTACGGACAGGGACCTACGAGCAGTACTTC.

V and J are TRBV7-2 and TRBJ1-1, with 7 nucleotides matching TRBD1. Germline V gene lookup returns CDR1 SGHTA and CDR2 FQGNSA. The ends lost 5 bases at V and 4 bases at J; junction bases unmatched: 7. CDR3 length: 14 amino acids. The CDR3 bases are TGTGCCAGCAGCGCCCAACAGGGGTTCACTGAAGCTTTCTTT. Its protein is CASSAQQGFTEAFF.

The rearrangement links TRBV9 to TRBJ2-7; TRBD2 agrees at 8 bases. Trimming removed 2 bases from V and 2 bases from J; junction bases left unmatched: 3. This CDR3 is built from 14 residues. Germline V gives CDR1 SGDLS, CDR2 YYNGEE. This chain's CDR3 is CASSVTSGPYEQYF. DNA of the CDR3: TGTGCCAGCAGCGTCACTAGCGGTCCCTACGAGCAGTACTTC.

The V gene is TRBV5-4, the J gene TRBJ2-3, with 11 bases matching TRBD2. V shed 4 bases and J 5 bases; nucleotides not matched to a gene: 9. The CDR3 contains 16 residues. The germline V gene encodes CDR1 SGHNT and CDR2 YYREEE (reference sequence). The CDR3 coding sequence is TGTGCCAGCAGCAAAGTAGCGGGGGGGAATGAAGATACGCAGTATTTT. Its translation is CASSKVAGGNEDTQYF.

This clone was counted a single time. The chain couples TRBV19 to TRBJ2-2, with 11 bases matching TRBD2. This CDR3 contains 17 residues. V gave up 6 bases and J gave up 7 bases; unmatched junction bases: 13. Germline values: CDR1 LNHDA, CDR2 SQIVND (reference sequence). CDR3 sequence reads: CASSTGTSGTEGGELFF. The CDR3 DNA sequence: TGTGCCAGTAGCACCGGGACTAGCGGAACAGAGGGCGGGGAGCTGTTTTTT.

This rearrangement joins TRBV6-5 to TRBJ2-3; D is undetermined. The CDR3 has 14 residues. With 3 bases removed from V and 0 bases from J, the gap between germline ends came to 7 bases. In germline, CDR1 is MNHEY, CDR2 SVGAGI. CDR3 residues: CASSYSTSTDTQYF. Here the CDR3 DNA reads TGTGCCAGCAGTTATTCGACTAGCACAGATACGCAGTATTTT.

This clone is a singleton in its sample. The chain joins TRBV14 to TRBJ2-1; D may be TRBD2 (6 bases). V was trimmed by 2 bases and J by 2 bases, leaving 16 bases between them. The V gene's germline CDR1 is SGHDN and CDR2 FVKESK. The CDR3 has 17 amino acids. The CDR3: CASSQKPGRRTYNEQFF. The DNA for the CDR3 is TGTGCCAGCAGCCAAAAGCCGGGGAGGAGGACCTACAATGAGCAGTTCTTC.

This clone was seen a handful of times. The chain links TRBV7-2 to TRBJ1-2, with 10 bases fitting TRBD1. Unmatched junction bases numbered 4, after V lost 1 base and J lost 5 bases. CDR1 and CDR2 from the germline V gene are SGHTA and FQGNSA. The CDR3 has 15 amino acids. The CDR3 spells CASSLVGQGIYGYTF. CDR3 bases: TGTGCCAGCAGCTTAGTGGGACAGGGGATTTATGGCTACACCTTC.

This clone was counted once. This chain joins TRBV2 and TRBJ1-2, with D possibly being TRBD1 (5 bases). There are 15 residues in the CDR3. With 6 bases removed from V and 3 bases from J, the gap between germline ends came to 17 bases. Per the germline V gene, CDR1 is SNHLY and CDR2 is FYNNEI. For the CDR3, the DNA is TGTGCCAGCAGACCCAGGGTTTATCGGGACTATGGCTACACCTTC. The encoded protein is CASRPRVYRDYGYTF.

The chain is built from TRBV20-1 and TRBJ2-5; the match to TRBD2 covers 10 bases. Germline V lookup: CDR1 DFQATT, CDR2 SNEGSKA (reference sequence). The CDR3 spans 15 residues. Germline trimming cut 3 bases from V and 1 base from J; bases unmatched to any gene: 5. As DNA, the CDR3 is TGCAGTGCTAGTATAGCGGGGGGTTCCCAAGAGACCCAGTACTTC. Protein: CSASIAGGSQETQYF.

The V call is TRBV2, the J call TRBJ2-6; D unresolved. Trimming took off 7 bases at V and 4 bases at J, with 11 bases between the two ends. Per the germline V gene, CDR1 is SNHLY and CDR2 is FYNNEI. The CDR3 is made up of 14 amino acids. The CDR3 sequence is CASTLAAGANVLTF. The CDR3 DNA reads as TGTGCCAGCACCTTAGCAGCCGGGGCCAACGTCCTGACTTTC.

The genes are TRBV13 and TRBJ2-3; the match to TRBD2 covers 7 bases. The V gene's germline CDR1 is PRHDT and CDR2 FYEKMQ (reference sequence). V gave up 4 bases and J gave up 6 bases; unmatched junction bases: 13. This CDR3 is built from 16 residues. The CDR3 is CASSSQRRTSKDTQYF. The CDR3 region has the DNA TGTGCCAGCAGCTCACAACGAAGGACTAGTAAGGATACGCAGTATTTT.

V is TRBV30 and J is TRBJ2-4, with 9 nucleotides matching TRBD1. The V gene's germline CDR1 is GTSNPN and CDR2 SVGIG (reference sequence). This CDR3 is built from 14 residues. After removal of 3 bases from V and 7 bases from J, the junction contained 7 bases not matched to a gene. CDR3 bases: TGTGCCTGGAGCGTAACAGGGGGCGCGAACATTCAGTACTTC. It yields the protein CAWSVTGGANIQYF.

The DNA of the CDR3 is TGTGCCAGCAGCTTGGGAGGACAGGGTTATGACAATGAGCAGTTCTTC. Amino acid sequence: CASSLGGQGYDNEQFF. The chain carries TRBV5-4 and TRBJ2-1, with 8 bases matching TRBD1. There are 16 residues in the CDR3. V lost 0 bases to trimming and J lost 5 bases; unmatched junction nucleotides: 7. Looked up from germline, CDR1 is SGHNT and CDR2 is YYREEE (reference sequence). Full variable domain (rest looked up from reference TRBV5-4 and TRBJ2-1): ETGVTQSPTHLIKTRGQQVTLRCSSQSGHNTVSWYQQALGQGPQFIFQYYREEENGRGNFPPRFSGLQFPNYSSELNVNALELDDSALYLCASSLGGQGYDNEQFFGPGTRLTVL.

This rearrangement joins TRBV3-1 (or the pseudogene TRBV3-2) to TRBJ2-5; 8 bases match TRBD2. Per the germline V gene, CDR1 is LGHDT and CDR2 is YNNKEL (reference sequence). The CDR3 runs 14 residues. Trimming at V came to 7 bases and at J to 9 bases, leaving 13 bases not matched to a gene. The CDR3 region is CASISLGVAGPQYF. For the CDR3, the DNA is TGTGCCAGCATATCTCTTGGGGTAGCGGGACCCCAGTACTTC.

The chain combines TRBV7-3 with TRBJ1-2; 7 bases align to TRBD1. The trim removed 5 bases at V and 6 bases at J, leaving 9 bases unmatched. CDR3 length equals 14 residues. The germline CDR1 and CDR2 sequences are SGHTA and FQGTGA. The CDR3 here is CASSPPGTAHGYTF. DNA for the CDR3: TGTGCCAGCAGCCCCCCGGGGACAGCCCATGGCTACACCTTC.

Only a few counts were recorded for this clone. The V and J genes are TRBV18 and TRBJ2-2; 11 bases line up with TRBD2. CDR3 length equals 16 residues. Trimming at V came to 2 bases and at J to 7 bases, leaving 6 bases not matched to a gene. Germline-derived CDR1 and CDR2 are KGHSH and LQKENI. This CDR3 reads CASSPSTSGTGGELFF. The CDR3 DNA sequence: TGTGCCAGCTCACCATCGACTAGCGGGACGGGCGGGGAGCTGTTTTTT.

The V and J genes are TRBV28 and TRBJ2-5; 7 nucleotides align to TRBD1. Germline loops: CDR1 MDHEN, CDR2 SYDVKM. CDR3 length equals 14 residues. V shed 5 bases, J shed 2 bases, and the junction held 5 bases outside the gene matches. The CDR3 region is CASSIPGQQETQYF. CDR3 bases: TGTGCCAGCAGTATTCCGGGACAGCAAGAGACCCAGTACTTC.

This clone was seen only once. The chain has TRBV24-1 and TRBJ1-2; no definite D call. CDR3 length equals 13 residues. From germline, CDR1 is KGHDR and CDR2 SFDVKD. The germline V and J ends were trimmed by 4 bases and 4 bases, with 9 bases remaining between them. This chain's CDR3 is CATSDGDGYGYTF. The CDR3 DNA reads TGTGCCACCAGTGACGGAGACGGCTATGGCTACACCTTC.

The chain has TRBV12-3 or TRBV12-4 and TRBJ1-5, with no clear D. V was clipped by 0 bases and J by 6 bases, with 6 bases between them. The CDR3 consists of 13 residues. CDR3 region: CASSLASGQPQHF. The CDR3, as DNA: TGTGCCAGCAGTTTAGCTTCGGGTCAGCCCCAGCATTTT.

The rearrangement links TRBV24-1 to TRBJ2-1; TRBD1 matches 9 bases. V trimming: 7 bases; J trimming: 9 bases; junction bases outside the gene matches: 6. This CDR3 spans 13 amino acids. Germline CDR1 is KGHDR and CDR2 is SFDVKD. The chain's CDR3 is CATRKTGGGEQFF. The CDR3 DNA sequence: TGTGCCACCAGAAAAACAGGGGGCGGTGAGCAGTTCTTC.

This clone was detected many times. The chain is built from TRBV7-3 and TRBJ2-3, with a weak D call TRBD2 (5 bases). CDR1 is SGHTA, CDR2 FQGTGA, per germline. The CDR3 extends over 16 amino acids. The V end was cut by 5 bases, the J end by 2 bases, with 17 bases between. The CDR3 coding sequence is TGTGCCAGCAGCGAAACCACGGGATCCCCCACAGATACGCAGTATTTT. Translating it yields CASSETTGSPTDTQYF.

J is TRBJ1-1 and V is TRBV5-1, with 11 nucleotides matching TRBD1. This CDR3 spans 15 amino acids. The germline CDR1 and CDR2 sequences are SGHRS and YFSETQ. J gave up 6 bases and V 1 base, and 5 bases lay outside the gene matches. The CDR3 coding sequence is TGCGCCAGCAGCTTGTTTGGACAGGGGGCGTCTGAAGCTTTCTTT. Residues: CASSLFGQGASEAFF.

The chain has TRBV10-3 and TRBJ1-5, with D tentatively TRBD1 (5 bases). Trimming pared 2 bases from V and 3 bases from J, leaving 8 bases between. The V gene's germline CDR1 is ENHRY and CDR2 SYGVKD. This CDR3 contains 14 residues. CDR3: CAISEPGLNQPQHF. CDR3 in DNA: TGTGCCATCAGTGAGCCAGGGCTCAATCAGCCCCAGCATTTT.